This passage covers 27 T cell receptor beta chains from one sample sequenced in a study of T-cell reconstitution after alpha-beta-depleted transplantation in children. As it was prepared, the TCRbeta library received unique molecular identifiers. TCRdb ran MiXCR on the PCR reads and lists one entry per CDR3 protein. This sample yields about 870,000 distinct CDR3 sequences, of which approximately 15% are seen a single time; 5% belongs to the top ten. The sequencing here drew on PBMCs, mostly from graft donor cells, taken 360 days after TCRalphabeta/CD19-depleted stem cell transplant. The receptors stem from a male patient between 5 and 17 years old who had a stem cell transplant for acute lymphoblastic leukemia, so the T cells may come from the graft donor.

This clonotype was counted at least ten times. This chain connects TRBV5-1 to TRBJ2-2; TRBD2 agrees at 7 bases. V shed 6 bases and J 2 bases; nucleotides not matched to a gene: 4. The CDR3 spans 14 residues. Germline CDR1 SGHRS, CDR2 YFSETQ. The CDR3 loop is CASTPSGNTGELFF. The CDR3 DNA reads as TGCGCCAGCACTCCTAGCGGAAACACCGGGGAGCTGTTTTTT.

This clonotype was recorded many times. This chain joins TRBV29-1 and TRBJ2-7; D not certain. The V end was cut by 2 bases, the J end by 4 bases, with 18 bases between. The germline V gene encodes CDR1 SQVTM and CDR2 ANQGSEA. This CDR3 contains 15 residues. The CDR3 coding sequence is TGCAGCGTTGAATCGTTGCAGGACGACCTTTACGAGCAGTACTTC. As protein: CSVESLQDDLYEQYF.

In DNA, the CDR3 is TGTGCCAGCAAGGCGTCTTACTACGAGCAGTACTTC. Its protein is CASKASYYEQYF. The chain links TRBV6-5 to TRBJ2-7, with D uncertain. Per the germline V gene, CDR1 is MNHEY and CDR2 is SVGAGI. V dropped 7 bases and J dropped 3 bases, with 10 bases sitting between them. The CDR3 runs 12 residues.

The V gene is TRBV6-1, the J gene TRBJ2-3, with 7 positions matching TRBD1. V lost 7 bases, J lost 3 bases, and 10 bases stayed unmatched. The CDR3 runs 15 residues. Germline CDR1 and CDR2: MNHNS and SASEGT. The CDR3 DNA reads TGTGCCAGCAACTCAGGGGGTGTCAGGACAGATACGCAGTATTTT. Translation gives CASNSGGVRTDTQYF.

V and J are TRBV4-2 and TRBJ2-7; 14 bases agree with TRBD2. The ends lost 2 bases at V and 2 bases at J; junction bases unmatched: 5. The CDR3 consists of 17 residues. CDR1 and CDR2 from the germline V gene are LGHNA and YNFKEQ. The chain's CDR3 is CASSQPTGLAGAYEQYF. The CDR3 bases are TGTGCCAGCAGCCAACCGACGGGACTAGCGGGAGCCTACGAGCAGTACTTC.

V gene TRBV7-9 combines with J gene TRBJ2-7; 10 bases match TRBD1. Germline CDR1 SEHNR, CDR2 FQNEAQ (reference sequence). J gave up 3 bases and V 10 bases, and 3 bases lay outside the gene matches. This CDR3 comprises 12 residues. The CDR3 sequence is CAIRTGGYEQYF. The CDR3 DNA reads TGTGCCATCCGGACAGGGGGCTACGAGCAGTACTTC.

The sample holds a few counts of this clonotype. The rearrangement joins TRBV20-1 to TRBJ1-5; D is ambiguous. The germline V gene encodes CDR1 DFQATT and CDR2 SNEGSKA (reference sequence). V was clipped by 6 bases and J by 6 bases, with 12 bases between them. The length of the CDR3 is 12 residues. Here the CDR3 reads CSARWGSQPQHF. DNA for the CDR3: TGCAGTGCGAGGTGGGGATCTCAGCCCCAGCATTTT.

The sample holds a few counts of this clonotype. The chain uses TRBV4-1 and TRBJ1-2, with D possibly TRBD1 on 5 matching bases. The CDR3 covers 15 residues. V was clipped by 0 bases and J by 5 bases, with 13 bases between them. Per the germline V gene, CDR1 is MGHRA and CDR2 is YSYEKL. CDR3 loop: CASSQEYRRKYGYTF. CDR3 nucleotides: TGCGCCAGCAGCCAAGAATACAGGCGAAAATATGGCTACACCTTC.

Ten or more counts support this clonotype. The V call is TRBV7-2, the J call TRBJ2-7; 9 bases align to TRBD2. Germline CDR1 is SGHTA and CDR2 is FQGNSA. Trimming removed 1 base from V and 1 base from J; junction bases left unmatched: 5. The CDR3 totals 16 residues. In DNA form, the CDR3 reads TGTGCCAGCAGCTTAGTTGTCGCGGGAGGGTCCTACGAGCAGTACTTC. It codes for CASSLVVAGGSYEQYF.

A few counts support this clonotype. The genes are TRBV20-1 and TRBJ2-7; D may be TRBD1 (6 bases). This CDR3 has 13 amino acids. Deletions cut 4 bases from V and 0 bases from J, with 10 bases between. Germline CDR1 and CDR2: DFQATT and SNEGSKA (reference sequence). The CDR3 spells CSATDSRSYEQYF. The CDR3, as DNA: TGCAGTGCTACGGACAGCCGCTCCTACGAGCAGTACTTC.

Ten or more counts support this clonotype. The chain has TRBV5-1 and TRBJ2-2; D is possibly TRBD1 (6 bases). The CDR3 is 13 amino acids. Germline assignment: CDR1 SGHRS and CDR2 YFSETQ. Between the trimmed V and J ends, which lost 4 bases and 6 bases, there was a span of 10 bases. In DNA form, the CDR3 reads TGCGCCAGCAGCACACAGGGTCCCGGGGAGCTGTTTTTT. Its translation: CASSTQGPGELFF.

V and J are TRBV5-1 and TRBJ2-1; 11 nucleotides line up with TRBD2. V lost 0 bases to trimming and J lost 7 bases; unmatched junction nucleotides: 3. CDR1 and CDR2 from the germline V gene are SGHRS and YFSETQ. CDR3 size: 15 residues. The CDR3 nucleotides are TGCGCCAGCAGCTTGGTAGCGGGAGGGTGGAATGAGCAGTTCTTC. Protein sequence: CASSLVAGGWNEQFF.

A few counts support this clonotype. The chain employs TRBV7-2 and TRBJ2-7, with a tentative D call TRBD2 (6 bases). CDR1 and CDR2 (germline): SGHTA, FQGNSA. Trimming took off 4 bases at V and 1 base at J, with 17 bases between the two ends. The CDR3 contains 16 residues. The CDR3 loop reads CASSSPGLIISYEQYF. The CDR3 bases are TGTGCCAGCAGCTCTCCGGGACTGATAATTTCCTACGAGCAGTACTTC.

This clonotype was counted a few times. V gene TRBV3-1 combines with J gene TRBJ2-3; D is perhaps TRBD2 (5 bases). CDR3 length equals 15 residues. The V end lost 3 bases, the J end lost 2 bases, and 12 bases lay between the germline ends. Per germline, CDR1 LGHDT and CDR2 YNNKEL (reference sequence). The chain's CDR3 is CASSHSGITTDTQYF. The CDR3 DNA reads TGTGCCAGCAGCCATTCCGGGATCACCACAGATACGCAGTATTTT.

There are many counts of this clonotype. V is TRBV7-8 and J is TRBJ2-3; 11 bases map to TRBD2. V lost 2 bases to trimming and J lost 1 base; unmatched junction nucleotides: 2. The V gene's germline CDR1 is SGHVS and CDR2 FQNEAQ. The CDR3 has 16 residues. CDR3 DNA sequence: TGTGCCAGCAGCTTATTACTAGCGGGAGGCACAGATACGCAGTATTTT. Its protein is CASSLLLAGGTDTQYF.

The rearrangement links TRBV20-1 to TRBJ1-2; D might be TRBD1 (5 bases). V was cut by 1 base and J by 4 bases, with 7 bases left in between. The CDR3 loop spans 12 amino acids. The V gene's germline CDR1 is DFQATT and CDR2 SNEGSKA (reference sequence). In DNA, the CDR3 is TGCAGTGCTAGAGTAACAGGCTATGGCTACACCTTC. This sequence encodes CSARVTGYGYTF.

The chain couples TRBV27 to TRBJ2-2; TRBD1 or TRBD2 may be the D gene (5 bases each). V lost 5 bases, J lost 3 bases, and 13 bases lay in between. The CDR3 has 15 residues. Looked up from germline, CDR1 is MNHEY and CDR2 is SMNVEV (reference sequence). The CDR3 protein is CASSPPGRYTGELFF. CDR3 nucleotides: TGTGCCAGCAGTCCCCCGGGACGGTACACCGGGGAGCTGTTTTTT.

This clonotype was counted between two and nine times. The CDR3 sequence is CATSDLGYEQFF. The CDR3 DNA reads TGTGCCACCAGTGATTTAGGGTATGAGCAGTTCTTC. The chain uses TRBV24-1 and TRBJ2-1, with unresolved D. This CDR3 region has 12 residues. Germline V gene lookup returns CDR1 KGHDR and CDR2 SFDVKD. V lost 1 base and J 8 bases, leaving 5 bases between the germline ends.

Comment on this clonotype: This could be a read error, since a much larger clone is one nucleotide away. The V gene is TRBV20-1, the J gene TRBJ2-5, with a weak D call TRBD2 (6 bases). The V gene lost 4 bases and the J gene lost 9 bases, with 15 bases spanning the gap. The CDR3 is made up of 12 amino acids. In germline, CDR1 is DFQATT, CDR2 SNEGSKA (reference sequence). Here the CDR3 DNA reads TGCAGTGCTATGCTGAATCGGGAGTCCCAGTACTTC. The encoded protein is CSAMLNRESQYF.

This clonotype was counted between two and nine times. CDR3 coding DNA: TGTGCCAGCTCCAATGGGGGGGGGAATTCACCCCTCCACTTT. As protein: CASSNGGGNSPLHF. The chain is built from TRBV6-5 and TRBJ1-6; tentative D call: TRBD1 (5 bases). The CDR3 loop spans 14 amino acids. Germline V gives CDR1 MNHEY, CDR2 SVGAGI. The V and J ends lost 8 bases and 7 bases respectively, with 15 bases between them.

This chain uses TRBV7-8 with TRBJ2-2; D is possibly TRBD1 or TRBD2 (5 bases each). Germline V gives CDR1 SGHVS, CDR2 FQNEAQ. Trimming removed 1 base from V and 1 base from J, with 10 bases in between. This CDR3 is built from 16 residues. The CDR3 sequence: CASSLGFGGNTGELFF. The CDR3 nucleotides are TGTGCCAGCAGCTTAGGGTTTGGGGGGAACACCGGGGAGCTGTTTTTT.

The CDR3, as DNA: TGTGCCATCAGTGAGGGACTAGCTACAGATACGCAGTATTTT. Encoded protein: CAISEGLATDTQYF. The chain employs TRBV10-3 and TRBJ2-3; 8 nucleotides align to TRBD2. This CDR3 comprises 14 residues. Germline assignment: CDR1 ENHRY and CDR2 SYGVKD. The V and J ends lost 2 bases and 3 bases, in that order; junction bases with no gene match: 1.

The chain links TRBV5-1 to TRBJ2-1, with 9 bases matching TRBD2. CDR1 and CDR2 (germline): SGHRS, YFSETQ. V dropped 4 bases and J dropped 9; count of bases not matched to a gene: 14. The CDR3 runs to 16 residues. DNA for the CDR3: TGCGCCAGCAGCAGTTCGGGGCTAGCGGGGACGGGTGAGCAGTTCTTC. As protein: CASSSSGLAGTGEQFF.

This clonotype was seen a few times. This rearrangement joins TRBV5-1 to TRBJ2-7, with no clear D. The germline CDR1 and CDR2 sequences are SGHRS and YFSETQ. Trimming cost V 3 bases and J 0 bases, with 13 bases left between them. The CDR3 is made up of 15 amino acids. In nucleotides, the CDR3 is TGCGCCAGCAGCTCACAGCGTGCCCTCTCCTACGAGCAGTACTTC. Amino acids: CASSSQRALSYEQYF.

This clonotype was counted between two and nine times. This chain uses TRBV7-3 with TRBJ2-1, with 8 positions matching TRBD2. CDR1 and CDR2 from the germline V gene are SGHTA and FQGTGA. The CDR3 loop spans 16 amino acids. Unmatched junction bases numbered 9, after V lost 0 bases and J lost 8 bases. The CDR3 region has the DNA TGTGCCAGCAGCTTAACGGGGACTAGGATTTGGGATGAGCAGTTCTTC. It codes for CASSLTGTRIWDEQFF.

CDR3 sequence reads: CASSLELAGAGAYEQYF. The CDR3 DNA is TGTGCCAGCAGCTTAGAACTAGCGGGAGCGGGGGCCTACGAGCAGTACTTC. The chain carries TRBV7-7 and TRBJ2-7; 11 bases are shared with TRBD2. V dropped 1 base and J dropped 2; count of bases not matched to a gene: 7. The germline CDR1 and CDR2 sequences are SSHAT and FNYEAQ (reference sequence). The CDR3 has 17 amino acids.

The chain carries TRBV19 and TRBJ1-5; D may be TRBD1 (5 bases). The CDR3 is made up of 12 amino acids. The V end was cut by 9 bases, the J end by 5 bases, with 11 bases between. Germline loops: CDR1 LNHDA, CDR2 SQIVND (reference sequence). In nucleotides, the CDR3 is TGTGCCAGCGTCCAGGGCGATCAGCCCCAGCATTTT. Its protein product is CASVQGDQPQHF. Using reference TRBV19 and TRBJ1-5 for the parts outside the CDR3, the full variable domain is DGGITQSPKYLFRKEGQNVTLSCEQNLNHDAMYWYRQDPGQGLRLIYYSQIVNDFQKGDIAEGYSVSREKKESFPLTVTSAQKNPTAFYLCASVQGDQPQHFGDGTRLSIL.